The 12 T cell receptor beta chains listed next were all sequenced from one sample in a study of molecular identifiers for immune sequencing clone quantification. One entry per CDR3 protein, called by TCRdb with MiXCR from the PCR reads. The sample yields approximately 60,000 distinct CDR3 sequences, under 20% seen once. The material sequenced was naive CD8+ T cells from blood, with Jurkat cell RNA spiked in. Subset of the sample: FACS-sorted CD8+CD4-CCR7+CD45RA+ naive T cells. Every receptor here comes from a human donor in good health. Some libraries in this study had Jurkat cell RNA spiked in.

This clonotype was counted at least ten times. The chain employs TRBV20-1 and TRBJ2-7; a weak D match, TRBD2 (5 bases). Between the trimmed V and J ends, which lost 0 bases and 4 bases, there was a span of 16 bases. Germline values: CDR1 DFQATT, CDR2 SNEGSKA (reference sequence). The CDR3 sequence is 15 residues long. The chain's CDR3 is CSARDVFSRGYEQYF. CDR3 nucleotides: TGCAGTGCTAGAGATGTATTTTCTCGGGGATACGAGCAGTACTTC.

This clonotype has just one count. The chain uses TRBV27 and TRBJ2-1; TRBD1 agrees at 8 bases. Germline loops: CDR1 MNHEY, CDR2 SMNVEV (reference sequence). The CDR3 is 12 residues long. V lost 8 bases and J lost 4; bases outside the gene matches: 1. CDR3 bases: TGTGCCAGCGGGACAGGTTACAATGAGCAGTTCTTC. The encoded protein is CASGTGYNEQFF.

This clonotype was seen a few times. The conserved phenylalanine or tryptophan is not found at the CDR3 terminus, so this likely reflects a read error. This chain connects TRBV7-8 to TRBJ2-1; the D gene is possibly TRBD2 (6 bases). V lost 4 bases and J 0 bases, leaving 19 bases between the germline ends. CDR3 size: 18 residues. Per germline, CDR1 SGHVS and CDR2 FQNEAQ. The CDR3, as DNA: TGTGCCAGCAGCTCCCCCAAAATAGCGGATAGCTCCTACAATGAGCAGTTCCTC. It translates to CASSSPKIADSSYNEQFL.

This clonotype has a count of ten or more. The rearrangement links TRBV10-3 to TRBJ2-6; the D gene is possibly TRBD2 (5 bases). The CDR3 is 14 residues long. The germline CDR1 and CDR2 sequences are ENHRY and SYGVKD. The V gene lost 7 bases and the J gene lost 0 bases, with 7 bases spanning the gap. The CDR3 is CAIMGSSGANVLTF. In nucleotides, the CDR3 is TGTGCCATCATGGGGAGCTCTGGGGCCAACGTCCTGACTTTC.

The chain joins TRBV4-1 to TRBJ2-7, with 14 bases fitting TRBD2. The V segment lost 3 bases and the J segment 4 bases; nucleotides outside the gene matches: 8. Germline V gives CDR1 MGHRA, CDR2 YSYEKL. The CDR3 is made up of 17 amino acids. The CDR3 region is CASSHSPGTSGSYEQYF. Here the CDR3 DNA reads TGCGCCAGCAGCCATAGCCCCGGGACTAGCGGGAGTTACGAGCAGTACTTC.

This clonotype appeared once. A junction end diverges from the germline sequence, so it may reflect a read error. This sequence joins TRBV19 and TRBJ1-2; D gene uncertain. CDR1 and CDR2 from the germline V gene are LNHDA and SQIVND (reference sequence). The CDR3 length is 16 residues. CDR3 in DNA: TGTGCCAGTAGTATAGGAGACGGGGAGGCTACCTATGGCCACACCTTC. Amino acids: CASSIGDGEATYGHTF.

Note on this clonotype: A single base separates this from a much larger clone, so it may be a read error. CDR3 sequence (DNA): TGTGCCGGCAGTGCAGGGGATGCAGATACGCAGTATTTT. Translating gives CAGSAGDADTQYF. The genes are TRBV12-3 or TRBV12-4 and TRBJ2-3, with D possibly matching TRBD1 (6 bases). The CDR3 is 13 amino acids.

Worth noting for this clonotype: This may come from a read error, since a much larger clone is one base off. J is TRBJ2-7 and V is TRBV7-6; 10 bases are a match to TRBD2. This CDR3 region has 15 residues. The germline V gene has CDR1 SGHVS and CDR2 FNYEAQ. The CDR3: CASSLWQAGGYEQHF. CDR3 bases: TGTGCCAGCAGCTTATGGCAAGCGGGAGGGTACGAGCAGCACTTC.

The chain recombines TRBV5-5 with TRBJ2-7, with D tentatively TRBD1 (5 bases). The CDR3 contains 13 residues. The germline V gene has CDR1 SGHKS and CDR2 YYEKEE (reference sequence). The germline V and J ends were trimmed by 7 bases and 0 bases, with 11 bases remaining between them. In nucleotides, the CDR3 is TGTGCCAGCCCGACAGACTCCTCCTACGAGCAGTACTTC. This gives the protein CASPTDSSYEQYF.

This chain joins TRBV12-3 or TRBV12-4 and TRBJ2-5; TRBD2 matches 10 bases. The CDR3 is 17 residues long. V dropped 5 bases and J dropped 5; count of bases not matched to a gene: 14. The CDR3 DNA reads as TGTGCCAGCAGTCCCCGCCCTCAGCGGGAGGGTGTGGAGACCCAGTACTTC. It is translated as CASSPRPQREGVETQYF.

This clonotype has at least ten counts. The genes are TRBV2 and TRBJ2-3; 8 bases fit TRBD2. This CDR3 has 16 residues. V lost 5 bases and J lost 0; bases outside the gene matches: 7. The germline CDR1 and CDR2 sequences are SNHLY and FYNNEI. In nucleotides, the CDR3 is TGTGCCAGCAGTACCTCCCAGCGGGAGAGCACAGATACGCAGTATTTT. Its translation is CASSTSQRESTDTQYF.

This clonotype occurred many times. V usage is TRBV7-3 and J usage is TRBJ1-6; D is unclear. The CDR3 is made up of 14 amino acids. Deletions cut 6 bases from V and 10 bases from J, with 16 bases between. Per germline, CDR1 SGHTA and CDR2 FQGTGA. This chain's CDR3 is CASSMGETDSPLHF. In nucleotides, the CDR3 is TGTGCCAGCAGTATGGGCGAAACTGACTCACCCCTCCACTTT.